Shown below are 32 T cell receptor beta chains from a single sample sequenced in a study of T cells in Graves' hyperthyroidism and ophthalmopathy. From RNA transcripts, TCR beta CDR3 regions were amplified. The HTBI primer set drove a first-round RT-PCR of the TCR CDR3. TCRdb called the multiplex PCR reads again in MiXCR, with one record for every CDR3 protein. Among about 270,000 distinct CDR3 sequences, roughly 22% were seen once, and the ten largest hold around 62%. The material sequenced was blood. The source is a man aged 30 to 45 with Graves' ophthalmopathy.

This clonotype was found a few times. The chain's CDR3 is CSARAPGGHSPLHF. The CDR3 coding sequence is TGCAGTGCTAGAGCCCCAGGCGGACATTCACCCCTCCACTTT. This chain connects TRBV20-1 to TRBJ1-6; D uncertain. Germline V gene sequence: CDR1 DFQATT, CDR2 SNEGSKA (reference sequence). The V and J ends lost 1 base and 8 bases respectively, with 12 bases between them. The CDR3 runs to 14 residues.

This clonotype has more than one count but fewer than ten. This chain joins TRBV7-6 and TRBJ2-2, with TRBD2 matching over 13 bases. The CDR3 extends over 16 amino acids. Germline CDR1 reads SGHVS; CDR2 reads FNYEAQ. The junction had 10 bases not matched to a gene; V was cut back by 5 bases and J by 10 bases. CDR3 loop: CASSHGTSGTEVELFF. The DNA for the CDR3 is TGTGCCAGCAGCCATGGGACTAGCGGGACAGAGGTGGAGCTGTTTTTT.

V and J are TRBV6-1 and TRBJ2-1, with D maybe TRBD2 (6 bases). The CDR3 totals 15 residues. With 3 bases removed from V and 6 bases from J, the gap between germline ends came to 15 bases. Germline CDR1 reads MNHNS; CDR2 reads SASEGT. The chain's CDR3 is CASSDLAGRSNEQFF. The CDR3 nucleotides are TGTGCCAGCAGTGATCTGGCGGGAAGGAGCAATGAGCAGTTCTTC.

This clonotype was seen repeatedly, ten times or more. V usage is TRBV28 and J usage is TRBJ2-1; 12 nucleotides align to TRBD2. Germline V CDR1 and CDR2: MDHEN, SYDVKM. V dropped 5 bases and J dropped 5; count of bases not matched to a gene: 1. This CDR3 spans 14 amino acids. DNA of the CDR3: TGTGCCAGCAGTCTAGCGGGAGGGGACAATGAGCAGTTCTTC. Translating gives CASSLAGGDNEQFF.

The chain couples TRBV20-1 to TRBJ1-5; 10 bases fit TRBD1. Germline CDR1 and CDR2: DFQATT and SNEGSKA (reference sequence). The CDR3 totals 13 residues. Trimming at V came to 7 bases and at J to 7 bases, leaving 7 bases not matched to a gene. The CDR3 coding sequence is TGCAGTGGACAGGGGGCAATAAAGCAGCCCCAGCATTTT. Translation: CSGQGAIKQPQHF.

This sequence joins TRBV28 and TRBJ2-1; 12 bases are a match to TRBD2. CDR3 length equals 15 residues. The germline CDR1 and CDR2 sequences are MDHEN and SYDVKM. V was pared by 5 bases and J by 15 bases, with 14 bases of the junction left unmatched. CDR3 bases: TGTGCCAGCAGTCCCTCCAGGGCTAGCGGGAGGGCTAGGTTCTTC. The encoded protein is CASSPSRASGRARFF.

In this sample, this clonotype turned up many times. The rearrangement joins TRBV27 to TRBJ2-3; tentatively, D is TRBD2 (5 bases). V lost 7 bases, J lost 0 bases, and 11 bases lay in between. This CDR3 has 14 residues. Germline V gene sequence: CDR1 MNHEY, CDR2 SMNVEV (reference sequence). The CDR3, as DNA: TGTGCCAGCAATGGCGGGCTTAGCACAGATACGCAGTATTTT. Translation: CASNGGLSTDTQYF.

This clonotype was counted ten times or more. This chain uses TRBV5-1 with TRBJ2-7; TRBD1 aligns across 7 bases. The CDR3 runs to 14 residues. From germline, CDR1 is SGHRS and CDR2 YFSETQ. V was pared by 0 bases and J by 2 bases, with 2 bases of the junction left unmatched. CDR3 in DNA: TGCGCCAGCAGCTTGGAGGACAGGACCTACGAGCAGTACTTC. Encoded protein: CASSLEDRTYEQYF.

This clonotype was detected ten times or more. One junction end does not reproduce the germline sequence, and a read error may be involved. V usage is TRBV5-1 and J usage is TRBJ2-5; tentatively, D is TRBD1 (5 bases). The V gene's germline CDR1 is SGHRS and CDR2 YFSETQ. The CDR3 length is 14 residues. This CDR3 is CASSVDRGRETQYF. CDR3 coding DNA: TGTGCCAGCAGCGTAGATAGGGGTCGTGAGACCCAGTACTTC.

The chain has TRBV5-1 and TRBJ2-3; D unresolved. Germline CDR1 and CDR2: SGHRS and YFSETQ. CDR3 size: 14 residues. Trimming removed 4 bases at V and 2 bases at J, with 11 bases between. CDR3 loop: CASSPSRDTDTQYF. DNA of the CDR3: TGCGCCAGCAGCCCCAGTCGTGACACAGATACGCAGTATTTT.

This clonotype was seen at least ten times. The junction does not match germline at one end; this may be a read error. This sequence joins TRBV18 and TRBJ2-1; 7 bases map to TRBD2. CDR1 is KGHSH and CDR2 is LQKENI in the germline V gene. This CDR3 has 14 residues. CDR3 amino acids: CASSGGSSYNEQFF. The DNA of the CDR3 is TGCGCCAGCAGTGGCGGGAGCTCCTACAATGAGCAGTTCTTC. Full variable domain (remainder filled in from reference TRBV18 and TRBJ2-1): NAGVMQNPRHLVRRRGQEARLRCSPMKGHSHVYWYRQLPEEGLKFMVYLQKENIIDESGMPKERFSAEFPKEGPSILRIQQVVRGDSAAYFCASSGGSSYNEQFFGPGTRLTVL.

The chain recombines TRBV5-1 with TRBJ2-2, with D uncertain. Trimming shortened V by 2 bases and J by 4 bases, and 12 bases separated the two germline ends. Germline assignment: CDR1 SGHRS and CDR2 YFSETQ. The CDR3 spans 15 residues. CDR3 coding DNA: TGCGCCAGCAGCTTAGGGTTTAGTTCCACCGGGGAGCTGTTTTTT. Translated, it gives CASSLGFSSTGELFF.

The chain employs TRBV28 and TRBJ2-7; D is possibly TRBD1 or TRBD2 (7 bases each). The V end lost 6 bases, the J end lost 5 bases, and 14 bases lay between the germline ends. Germline V gene lookup returns CDR1 MDHEN and CDR2 SYDVKM. This CDR3 is 13 amino acids long. The CDR3 DNA sequence: TGTGCCAGCAGCTCCAGGGGGGGGCACGAGCAGTACTTC. This sequence encodes CASSSRGGHEQYF.

This clonotype was recorded at least ten times. The chain is built from TRBV30 and TRBJ2-3, with 9 bases fitting TRBD1. V lost 1 base to trimming and J lost 4 bases; unmatched junction nucleotides: 0. CDR3 size: 13 residues. Germline assignment: CDR1 GTSNPN and CDR2 SVGIG (reference sequence). The CDR3: CAWSGTGADTQYF. The CDR3 bases are TGTGCCTGGAGTGGGACAGGGGCAGATACGCAGTATTTT.

The table lists this clonotype with many counts. The V call is TRBV12-3 or TRBV12-4, the J call TRBJ1-1; D unresolved. The CDR3 runs to 14 residues. Deletions cut 1 base from V and 0 bases from J, with 6 bases between. The CDR3 nucleotides are TGTGCCAGCAGTTTAGGATCTCTGAACACTGAAGCTTTCTTT. This encodes CASSLGSLNTEAFF.

This CDR3 is CASSSRLADTEAFF. CDR3 DNA sequence: TGTGCCAGCAGTTCCCGACTGGCGGACACTGAAGCTTTCTTT. This chain connects TRBV28 to TRBJ1-1; D gene unclear. This CDR3 spans 14 amino acids. V shed 4 bases and J shed 3 bases, with 12 bases lying between them. Germline lookup yields CDR1 MDHEN and CDR2 SYDVKM.

The CDR3 here is CASGLLRTGDNEQFF. The CDR3 DNA reads as TGTGCTAGTGGTTTGCTGAGGACAGGGGACAATGAGCAGTTCTTC. The rearrangement links TRBV12-5 to TRBJ2-1; TRBD1 matches at 9 bases. Germline V gives CDR1 LGHNT, CDR2 FRNRAP. Unmatched junction bases numbered 4, after V lost 2 bases and J lost 5 bases. This CDR3 contains 15 residues.

Only a few counts were recorded for this clonotype. The chain has TRBV9 and TRBJ2-3; tentatively, D is TRBD2 (5 bases). Trimming left V 2 bases short and J 1 base short, with 11 bases between. The CDR3 loop spans 15 amino acids. Germline values: CDR1 SGDLS, CDR2 YYNGEE. The DNA for the CDR3 is TGTGCCAGCAGCGTTAGAGGGCGGGGCACAGATACGCAGTATTTT. Amino acids: CASSVRGRGTDTQYF.

This clonotype has just a few counts. The chain has TRBV5-1 and TRBJ2-1; 11 bases align to TRBD2. The CDR3 has 18 amino acids. Looked up from germline, CDR1 is SGHRS and CDR2 is YFSETQ. V shed 4 bases and J 7 bases; nucleotides not matched to a gene: 16. The CDR3 nucleotides read TGCGCCAGCAGCCGCTACCCGGGTGGGACTAGCGGTATAAATGAGCAGTTCTTC. It specifies CASSRYPGGTSGINEQFF. Together with reference TRBV5-1 and TRBJ2-1, the CDR3 gives the full variable domain: KAGVTQTPRYLIKTRGQQVTLSCSPISGHRSVSWYQQTPGQGLQFLFEYFSETQRNKGNFPGRFSGRQFSNSRSEMNVSTLELGDSALYLCASSRYPGGTSGINEQFFGPGTRLTVL.

V and J are TRBV4-1 and TRBJ2-2; D is perhaps TRBD2 (6 bases). The germline gives CDR1 MGHRA, CDR2 YSYEKL. V was cut by 1 base and J by 5 bases, with 14 bases left in between. There are 16 residues in the CDR3. In DNA form, the CDR3 reads TGCGCCAGCAGCCAAGGCCCGCGACTAGAAACCGGGGAGCTGTTTTTT. Its translation is CASSQGPRLETGELFF.

This clonotype was picked up many times. The chain couples TRBV12-3 or TRBV12-4 to TRBJ2-3; 13 bases are shared with TRBD2. CDR3 size: 16 residues. Unmatched junction bases numbered 9, after V lost 5 bases and J lost 7 bases. The CDR3 bases are TGTGCCAGCAGTCTCGGACTAGCGGGAGAAGGTTATACGCAGTATTTT. Translating gives CASSLGLAGEGYTQYF.

In this sample, this clonotype turned up many times. This sequence joins TRBV6-5 and TRBJ2-7, with TRBD1 matching over 7 bases. The CDR3 extends over 15 amino acids. V shed 0 bases, J shed 3 bases, and the junction held 5 bases outside the gene matches. Germline V lookup: CDR1 MNHEY, CDR2 SVGAGI. The CDR3 nucleotides read TGTGCCAGCAGTTACTCGGGCGGACAGGTCTACGAGCAGTACTTC. Translated, it gives CASSYSGGQVYEQYF.

The chain carries TRBV6-1 and TRBJ1-5; D might be TRBD1 (6 bases). CDR3 size: 16 residues. Germline assignment: CDR1 MNHNS and CDR2 SASEGT. The V end was cut by 3 bases, the J end by 3 bases, with 15 bases between. The CDR3 loop is CASSDGGGADNQPQHF. The CDR3 bases are TGTGCCAGCAGTGACGGGGGGGGGGCGGACAATCAGCCCCAGCATTTT.

This clonotype was counted many times. V is TRBV7-9 and J is TRBJ2-1, with TRBD2 matching over 10 bases. CDR3 length: 17 residues. Losses at the gene ends were 5 bases for V and 4 bases for J; bases not matched to a gene: 11. CDR1 is SEHNR and CDR2 is FQNEAQ in the germline V gene (reference sequence). The CDR3 loop reads CASSLYWTSGNYNEQFF. The CDR3 DNA reads TGTGCCAGCAGCCTCTATTGGACTAGCGGAAATTACAATGAGCAGTTCTTC.

Turning to this clonotype: A much larger clone sits a single nucleotide away, making a read error possible. The V and J genes are TRBV11-2 and TRBJ2-2; D tentatively reads TRBD1 or TRBD2 (5 bases each). The CDR3 extends over 14 amino acids. Germline V CDR1 and CDR2: SGHAT, FQNNGV. CDR3 sequence reads: CASSPSPGTGELCF. The CDR3 region has the DNA TGTGCCAGCAGCCCCTCTCCGGGGACCGGGGAGCTGTGTTTT.

This clonotype was found a few times. The genes are TRBV7-9 and TRBJ2-1, with 8 bases fitting TRBD1. Germline CDR1 SEHNR, CDR2 FQNEAQ (reference sequence). CDR3 length: 17 amino acids. Trimming cost V 3 bases and J 6 bases; bases outside gene matches: 13. CDR3 residues: CASSFTFGTGKVNEQFF. CDR3 DNA: TGTGCCAGCAGCTTCACCTTCGGGACAGGAAAGGTCAATGAGCAGTTCTTC.

This clonotype was observed at least ten times. The rearrangement links TRBV6-1 to TRBJ2-7; a possible D gene is TRBD2 (6 bases). V was shortened by 3 bases and J by 4 bases, with 13 bases between the two germline ends. Germline V gene data show CDR1 as MNHNS and CDR2 as SASEGT. The CDR3 runs to 14 residues. The CDR3 DNA reads as TGTGCCAGCAGTGAGGGGGGTTCTACGTACGAGCAGTACTTC. As protein: CASSEGGSTYEQYF.

This clonotype occurred many times. The chain is built from TRBV12-3 or TRBV12-4 and TRBJ2-7; D remains unclear. With 6 bases removed from V and 2 bases from J, the gap between germline ends came to 11 bases. CDR3 size: 13 residues. CDR3 DNA: TGTGCCAGCAGCTTGGGTGATCCCTACGAGCAGTACTTC. Encoded protein: CASSLGDPYEQYF.

This clonotype was detected many times. This sequence joins TRBV19 and TRBJ1-1, with TRBD1 matching 7 bases. The CDR3 totals 12 residues. CDR1 is LNHDA and CDR2 is SQIVND in the germline V gene (reference sequence). J was trimmed by 7 bases and V by 6 bases; bases with no gene match: 5. The CDR3 coding sequence is TGTGCCAGTAGCGGGACAGTGGGTGAAGCTTTCTTT. Amino acids: CASSGTVGEAFF.

This clonotype was detected only a few times. The chain recombines TRBV20-1 with TRBJ2-7; D might be TRBD1 or TRBD2, each matching 5 bases. In germline, CDR1 is DFQATT, CDR2 SNEGSKA (reference sequence). V was clipped by 6 bases and J by 0 bases, with 12 bases between them. The CDR3 has 13 residues. The CDR3 is CSAPGPASYEQYF. The CDR3, as DNA: TGCAGTGCCCCGGGACCGGCCTCCTACGAGCAGTACTTC.

This clonotype was recorded a few times. V and J are TRBV7-3 and TRBJ2-5; no reliable D call. The V gene lost 2 bases and the J gene lost 5 bases, with 15 bases spanning the gap. Germline CDR1 reads SGHTA; CDR2 reads FQGTGA. The CDR3 has 15 amino acids. Here the CDR3 DNA reads TGTGCCAGCAGCTTATTAGGCAGTCCTTTCGAGACCCAGTACTTC. Its protein is CASSLLGSPFETQYF.

This clonotype was counted ten times or more. The chain uses TRBV11-3 and TRBJ1-5; no definite D call. Germline CDR1 SGHNT, CDR2 YENEEA. V was shortened by 1 base and J by 3 bases, with 4 bases between the two germline ends. The CDR3 length is 13 residues. The CDR3 region is CASSLGLNQPQHF. In DNA, the CDR3 is TGTGCCAGCAGCTTAGGGCTCAATCAGCCCCAGCATTTT.